This TCR beta chain was captured in a study of regulatory T cells in long-lasting Graves disease. As for time point: newly diagnosed GD, antithyroid drugs for less than 3 months. PBMC RNA served as the TCR library source. The study, taken as a whole, reports: Persistent disease favored TRBV28, TRBJ1-2 and TRBJ2-5.

This clonotype occurred many times. Its antigen is unknown. CDR3 size: 14 residues. The germline gives CDR1 SGDLS, CDR2 YYNGEE. Trimming pared 3 bases from V and 3 bases from J, leaving 13 bases between. For TCR beta, libraries came from iRepertoire HTBI primers and Arm-PCR of CDR3 regions. TCRdb fed the multiplex PCR reads into MiXCR, producing one record per CDR3 protein. The sample includes about 540,000 distinct CDR3 sequences, 13% of them seen just once. This sample was shared with a second study, whose subject was T cells in Graves' hyperthyroidism and ophthalmopathy. From that study: Blood also carried most thyroid clonotypes expanded above 0.001.

The sample in question was peripheral blood mononuclear cells (PBMCs), obtained at new diagnosis, from a patient treated with antithyroid drugs. V gene TRBV9 combines with J gene TRBJ2-7, with D possibly being TRBD1 (6 bases). The TCR originated in a young man with Graves disease. The CDR3 region is CASSASTGNYEQYF. CDR3 nucleotides: TGTGCCAGCAGCGCCTCGACAGGAAACTACGAGCAGTACTTC.